This is a list of T cell receptor beta chains from one sample in a study of blood T cell repertoires in COVID-19. Profiled with immunoSEQ multiplex PCR; TCRdb holds only in-frame clones, not every one. The data hold more than 85,000 clones, with roughly 87% observed a single time. The sequenced material came from peripheral blood. The receptors originated from a woman in her 50s with COVID-19, enrolled during active disease. The CDR3 runs from the conserved cysteine through the conserved F or W. A D gene is named only where the DNA matches it firmly. Where a row states a size, it is once, few, many or the class of an expanded clone; other rows omit it.

v_call	j_call	clone_size	d_call	cdr3_aa	cdr3_nt
TRBV7-2	TRBJ1-4	.	TRBD1	CASAGQLATNEKLFF	TGTGCCAGTGCGGGACAGCTAGCGACTAATGAAAAACTGTTTTTT
TRBV28	TRBJ2-5	.	TRBD2	CASSRLGGTETQYF	TGTGCCAGCAGTAGACTGGGAGGGACTGAGACCCAGTACTTC
TRBV10-2	TRBJ2-7	.	TRBD2	CASSGSGGASYEQYF	TGCGCCAGCAGTGGCAGCGGGGGGGCCTCCTACGAGCAGTACTTC
TRBV9	TRBJ2-5	.	TRBD1	CASSKQGVQETQYF	TGTGCCAGCAGCAAACAGGGGGTCCAAGAGACCCAGTACTTC
TRBV7-3	TRBJ2-1	.	.	CASSLKGQGPNEQFF	TGTGCCAGCAGCTTAAAAGGGCAGGGCCCCAATGAGCAGTTCTTC
TRBV15	TRBJ1-1	once	.	CATSGRDTNTEAFF	TGTGCCACCAGCGGCCGGGATACTAACACTGAAGCTTTCTTT
TRBV7-2	TRBJ2-3	once	.	CASSPLGGHYTDTQYF	TGTGCCAGCAGCCCCCTCGGGGGGCATTACACAGATACGCAGTATTTT
TRBV11-2	TRBJ1-1	.	.	CASSLDMTGNTEAFF	TGTGCCAGCAGCTTAGACATGACAGGGAACACTGAAGCTTTCTTT
TRBV5-5	TRBJ1-1	.	.	CASVQASNTEAFF	TGTGCCAGCGTGCAGGCCTCGAACACTGAAGCTTTCTTT
TRBV24-1	TRBJ2-5	.	TRBD2	CATSDFSAGVETQYF	TGTGCCACCAGTGATTTTTCAGCGGGGGTCGAGACCCAGTACTTC
TRBV19	TRBJ2-3	.	TRBD1	CASSPQGWGTDTQYF	TGTGCCAGTAGCCCACAGGGGTGGGGCACAGATACGCAGTATTTT
TRBV4-2	TRBJ2-1	.	TRBD1	CASSQSQGDLNEQFF	TGTGCCAGCAGCCAGTCACAGGGGGACCTCAATGAGCAGTTCTTC
TRBV11-3	TRBJ1-1	.	TRBD1	CASSSGTGLTAFF	TGTGCCAGCAGCTCCGGGACAGGGTTAACGGCTTTCTTT
TRBV15	TRBJ1-2	.	.	CATSRASEASYTF	TGTGCCACCAGCAGAGCGAGCGAGGCGAGCTACACCTTC
TRBV2	TRBJ2-2	.	TRBD1	CARTTGTSNTGELFF	TGTGCCAGAACGACAGGGACCTCGAACACCGGGGAGCTGTTTTTT
TRBV11-3	TRBJ1-3	.	.	CASSVLGVSGNTIYF	TGTGCCAGCAGCGTCCTCGGGGTCTCTGGAAACACCATATATTTT
TRBV15	TRBJ2-3	few	TRBD1	CATSPRGQGTDTQYF	TGTGCCACCAGCCCCAGGGGGCAGGGGACAGATACGCAGTATTTT
TRBV6-1	TRBJ2-7	.	.	CASSELPTYEQYF	TGTGCCAGCAGTGAACTACCAACCTACGAGCAGTACTTC
TRBV5-1	TRBJ1-4	.	TRBD1	CASSLGGQGNEKLFF	TGCGCCAGCAGCTTGGGTGGACAGGGAAATGAAAAACTGTTTTTT
TRBV5-1	TRBJ2-6	.	.	CASTEIAGLANVLTF	TGCGCCAGCACCGAGATCGCAGGGTTAGCCAACGTCCTGACTTTC
TRBV11-2	TRBJ1-4	.	.	CASSFTGVELFF	TGTGCCAGCAGCTTTACGGGGGTCGAACTGTTTTTT
TRBV30	TRBJ2-7	.	TRBD1	CAWSPDRARVEQYF	TGTGCCTGGAGTCCCGACAGGGCCCGGGTCGAGCAGTACTTC
TRBV7-2	TRBJ2-1	.	.	CASSTGHFSYNEQFF	TGTGCCAGCAGCACTGGACACTTCTCCTACAATGAGCAGTTCTTC
TRBV5-6	TRBJ2-2	.	TRBD1	CASSLSGQGTGELFF	TGTGCCAGCAGCTTGTCGGGACAGGGAACCGGGGAGCTGTTTTTT
TRBV28	TRBJ2-5	.	TRBD2	CASSGDSGVGETQYF	TGTGCCAGCAGTGGCGATAGCGGGGTGGGGGAGACCCAGTACTTC
TRBV19	TRBJ1-1	.	.	CASSIDPAGVAFF	TGTGCCAGTAGTATAGATCCGGCAGGGGTAGCTTTCTTT
TRBV6-5	TRBJ1-5	.	.	CASTQLGRVDQPQHF	TGTGCCAGCACTCAGCTAGGCAGGGTCGATCAGCCCCAGCATTTT
TRBV5-1	TRBJ2-7	.	TRBD1	CASSRDRGLLEQYF	TGCGCCAGCAGCCGGGACAGGGGTCTGCTCGAGCAGTACTTC
TRBV19	TRBJ2-7	.	TRBD2	CASSMRLAGGPYEQYF	TGTGCCAGTAGTATGAGACTAGCGGGGGGCCCCTACGAGCAGTACTTC
TRBV5-1	TRBJ2-3	.	TRBD2	CASRSGGAADTQYF	TGCGCCAGCAGAAGCGGGGGGGCCGCAGATACGCAGTATTTT
TRBV18	TRBJ1-2	.	.	CASSLDSNGYTF	TGTGCCAGCTCACTCGACAGTAATGGCTACACCTTC
TRBV21-1	TRBJ2-7	.	.	CASSKGAGTGGYEQYF	TGTGCCAGCAGCAAAGGCGCCGGGACAGGGGGCTACGAGCAGTACTTC
TRBV2	TRBJ2-1	.	TRBD2	CASSEMPAGGYNEQFF	TGTGCCAGCAGTGAAATGCCAGCGGGGGGGTACAATGAGCAGTTCTTC
TRBV29-1	TRBJ1-5	.	.	CPGGSRHF	TGCCCCGGAGGGTCCAGGCATTTT
TRBV6-2/TRBV6-3	TRBJ1-1	.	TRBD1	CASSPSTGATTEAFF	TGTGCCAGCAGTCCATCGACAGGGGCAACCACTGAAGCTTTCTTT
TRBV5-5	TRBJ1-1	.	TRBD1	CASRLDRLNTEAFF	TGTGCCAGCAGACTGGACAGGCTGAACACTGAAGCTTTCTTT
TRBV6-4	TRBJ2-7	.	TRBD2	CASTQGRGGPLYEQYF	TGTGCCAGCACCCAGGGGCGGGGGGGCCCCCTCTACGAGCAGTACTTC
TRBV7-3	TRBJ2-1	.	TRBD2	CASSLTGRGVNEQFF	TGTGCCAGCAGCTTAACGGGGAGGGGTGTCAATGAGCAGTTCTTC
TRBV27	TRBJ2-6	.	.	CASSLFYSGANVLTF	TGTGCCAGCAGTTTGTTCTACTCTGGGGCCAACGTCCTGACTTTC
TRBV9	TRBJ1-2	.	.	CASSVAGPDYGYTF	TGTGCCAGCAGCGTAGCAGGTCCGGATTATGGCTACACCTTC
TRBV3-1/TRBV3-2	TRBJ2-1	.	.	CASSEGVGDFSYNEQFF	TGTGCCAGCAGCGAAGGAGTAGGAGACTTCTCCTACAATGAGCAGTTCTTC
TRBV7-8	TRBJ1-1	.	TRBD1	CASSYRDREAFF	TGTGCCAGCAGCTACCGGGACAGGGAAGCTTTCTTT
TRBV6-5	TRBJ2-1	.	.	CASRLAYNEQFF	TGTGCCAGCCGCCTAGCTTACAATGAGCAGTTCTTC
TRBV18	TRBJ1-2	.	.	CASSPSRENYGYTF	TGTGCCAGCTCACCATCGAGGGAAAACTATGGCTACACCTTC
TRBV6-2/TRBV6-3	TRBJ2-7	.	TRBD2	CASSYGTSTLEQYF	TGTGCCAGCAGTTACGGGACTAGTACTCTCGAGCAGTACTTC
TRBV6-5	TRBJ1-1	once	TRBD1	CASTVGRDREGAFF	TGTGCCAGCACCGTAGGCCGGGACAGGGAGGGAGCTTTCTTT
TRBV5-8	TRBJ2-1	.	.	CASSLQGSSYNEQFF	TGTGCCAGCAGCTTGCAGGGGAGCTCCTACAATGAGCAGTTCTTC
TRBV12-5	TRBJ1-5	.	TRBD1	CASGLGQGDQPQHF	TGTGCTAGTGGTTTGGGACAGGGGGATCAGCCCCAGCATTTT
TRBV7-2	TRBJ2-3	.	TRBD2	CASSLGLASYTQYF	TGTGCCAGCAGCTTAGGACTAGCTAGTTATACGCAGTATTTT